These 15 T cell receptor beta chains were sequenced from one sample in a study of shared clonotypes between healthy human individuals. This table comes from immunoSEQ multiplex PCR, and its TCRdb copy is limited to in-frame clones, with some not included. Of some 900,000 clones in the sample, 70% to 85% are singletons; the top ten hold approximately 1.5%. The sequencing input was memory CD4+ T cells sorted from blood. Subset indicated: CD45RA-negative fraction. These TCRs come from a man younger than 30 in good health.

This clone came up a few times. Other DNA sequences in the same sample also yield this CDR3. V and J are TRBV14 and TRBJ2-7, with unresolved D. CDR1 is SGHDN and CDR2 is FVKESK in the germline V gene. This CDR3 region has 11 residues. V lost 3 bases and J 0 bases, leaving 0 bases between the germline ends. The CDR3 loop is CASSHSYEQYF. In DNA form, the CDR3 reads TGTGCCAGCAGCCACTCCTACGAGCAGTACTTC.

Worth noting for this clone: Other nucleotide sequences from this sample produce the same CDR3. V and J are TRBV30 and TRBJ1-2, with 8 bases that match TRBD1. After removal of 2 bases from V and 4 bases from J, the junction contained 3 bases not matched to a gene. Germline V gene lookup returns CDR1 GTSNPN and CDR2 SVGIG (reference sequence). The CDR3 has 13 residues. CDR3 loop: CAWSRTGGYGYTF. The DNA for the CDR3 is TGTGCCTGGAGTCGTACAGGGGGCTATGGCTACACCTTC.

V and J are TRBV18 and TRBJ1-4; D gene ambiguous. The CDR3 consists of 13 residues. The V and J ends lost 3 bases and 4 bases respectively, with 6 bases between them. Germline values: CDR1 KGHSH, CDR2 LQKENI. CDR3 nucleotide sequence: TGTGCCAGCTCACCCTCGTTTAATGAAAAACTGTTTTTT. This translates into CASSPSFNEKLFF.

The chain recombines TRBV7-9 with TRBJ2-7, with unresolved D. The CDR3 totals 15 residues. Between the trimmed V and J ends, which lost 4 bases and 3 bases, there was a span of 16 bases. Germline V gives CDR1 SEHNR, CDR2 FQNEAQ (reference sequence). The CDR3, as DNA: TGTGCCAGCAGCTCCCTCACCCTAGGTCACTACGAGCAGTACTTC. Translating it yields CASSSLTLGHYEQYF.

V is TRBV29-1 and J is TRBJ1-3, with TRBD1 as a possible D gene (5 bases). V was shortened by 4 bases and J by 2 bases, with 12 bases between the two germline ends. The CDR3 totals 14 residues. Germline loops: CDR1 SQVTM, CDR2 ANQGSEA. DNA of the CDR3: TGCAGCGTTGGGGGGTCGGGGGCTGGAAACACCATATATTTT. Translating it yields CSVGGSGAGNTIYF. Looking up the rest from reference TRBV29-1 and TRBJ1-3 gives the full variable domain: SAVISQKPSRDICQRGTSLTIQCQVDSQVTMMFWYRQQPGQSLTLIATANQGSEATYESGFVIDKFPISRPNLTFSTLTVSNMSPEDSSIYLCSVGGSGAGNTIYFGEGSWLTVV.

V is TRBV7-2 and J is TRBJ2-3; D might be TRBD2 (5 bases). V lost 8 bases and J lost 2, with 17 bases in between. Germline values: CDR1 SGHTA, CDR2 FQGNSA. This CDR3 spans 15 amino acids. The CDR3 region is CASSKLGSYTDTQYF. CDR3 nucleotides: TGTGCCAGCTCGAAGCTAGGGAGTTACACAGATACGCAGTATTTT.

This chain links TRBV7-2 with TRBJ2-1; D ambiguous. This CDR3 comprises 17 residues. Trimming pared 5 bases from V and 0 bases from J, leaving 17 bases between. Germline V gene sequence: CDR1 SGHTA, CDR2 FQGNSA. CDR3 DNA sequence: TGTGCCAGCAGCCCCGGTATGGGCAGGCGCTCCTACAATGAGCAGTTCTTC. Its protein product is CASSPGMGRRSYNEQFF. Full variable domain (remainder filled in from reference TRBV7-2 and TRBJ2-1): GAGVSQSPSNKVTEKGKDVELRCDPISGHTALYWYRQSLGQGLEFLIYFQGNSAPDKSGLPSDRFSAERTGGSVSTLTIQRTQQEDSAVYLCASSPGMGRRSYNEQFFGPGTRLTVL.

The V call is TRBV27, the J call TRBJ2-3; the D gene is possibly TRBD1 (6 bases). V was trimmed by 4 bases and J by 7 bases, leaving 12 bases between them. The length of the CDR3 is 13 residues. Germline values: CDR1 MNHEY, CDR2 SMNVEV (reference sequence). The CDR3 reads CASSSQGPNTQYF. The CDR3 DNA sequence: TGTGCCAGCAGTTCCCAGGGGCCAAATACGCAGTATTTT.

The gene calls are TRBV10-3 and TRBJ2-1, with 7 bases that match TRBD2. Per germline, CDR1 ENHRY and CDR2 SYGVKD. There are 16 residues in the CDR3. J was trimmed by 5 bases and V by 2 bases; bases with no gene match: 9. CDR3: CAISETTSPANNEQFF. CDR3 in DNA: TGTGCCATCAGTGAGACGACTAGCCCGGCAAACAATGAGCAGTTCTTC.

This chain links TRBV10-3 with TRBJ1-5, with TRBD1 identical over 9 bases. The CDR3 has 17 residues. V was pared by 6 bases and J by 0 bases, with 9 bases of the junction left unmatched. The germline gives CDR1 ENHRY, CDR2 SYGVKD. CDR3 loop: CAISPGTGKYSNQPQHF. CDR3 DNA: TGTGCCATCAGCCCCGGGACAGGGAAGTATAGCAATCAGCCCCAGCATTTT.

The chain joins TRBV4-1 to TRBJ1-6, with 7 bases lining up with TRBD1. The V gene end was trimmed by 4 bases and the J gene end by 11 bases; junction bases not matched to a gene: 11. The germline gives CDR1 MGHRA, CDR2 YSYEKL. This CDR3 spans 15 amino acids. DNA for the CDR3: TGCGCCAGCAGCCGACTATCAGGGGGTATAACACCCCTCCACTTT. It specifies CASSRLSGGITPLHF.

The V gene is TRBV6-1, the J gene TRBJ1-1; 9 bases line up with TRBD1. This CDR3 is 14 amino acids long. Trimming cost V 10 bases and J 5 bases; bases outside gene matches: 11. The germline V gene encodes CDR1 MNHNS and CDR2 SASEGT. The CDR3 is CANLTGTGKTEAFF. The CDR3 DNA sequence: TGTGCCAACCTGACCGGGACAGGGAAAACTGAAGCTTTCTTT.

This rearrangement joins TRBV18 to TRBJ2-1, with a weak D call TRBD1 (6 bases). Between the trimmed V and J ends, which lost 3 bases and 7 bases, there was a span of 10 bases. Germline lookup yields CDR1 KGHSH and CDR2 LQKENI. The CDR3 spans 13 residues. CDR3 nucleotides: TGTGCCAGCTCACCGGACAGTAATAATGAGCAGTTCTTC. Its translation: CASSPDSNNEQFF.

The chain couples TRBV6-1 to TRBJ1-5; perhaps TRBD1 as D (6 bases). The ends were cut back, 2 bases at V and 6 bases at J, with 14 bases in the middle. CDR3 length: 15 amino acids. Germline CDR1 reads MNHNS; CDR2 reads SASEGT. Here the CDR3 DNA reads TGTGCCAGCAGTGAACTGGATGGGGGCGGTCAGCCCCAGCATTTT. Translation gives CASSELDGGGQPQHF.

V is TRBV7-2 and J is TRBJ1-2; D not certain. Germline CDR1 is SGHTA and CDR2 is FQGNSA. The CDR3 has 15 residues. Trimming cost V 1 base and J 4 bases, with 13 bases left between them. The DNA for the CDR3 is TGTGCCAGCAGCTTAGGTACAACGGACGTCTATGGCTACACCTTC. This encodes CASSLGTTDVYGYTF. The entire variable domain, with the rest obtained from reference TRBV7-2 and TRBJ1-2, is as follows: GAGVSQSPSNKVTEKGKDVELRCDPISGHTALYWYRQSLGQGLEFLIYFQGNSAPDKSGLPSDRFSAERTGGSVSTLTIQRTQQEDSAVYLCASSLGTTDVYGYTFGSGTRLTVV.